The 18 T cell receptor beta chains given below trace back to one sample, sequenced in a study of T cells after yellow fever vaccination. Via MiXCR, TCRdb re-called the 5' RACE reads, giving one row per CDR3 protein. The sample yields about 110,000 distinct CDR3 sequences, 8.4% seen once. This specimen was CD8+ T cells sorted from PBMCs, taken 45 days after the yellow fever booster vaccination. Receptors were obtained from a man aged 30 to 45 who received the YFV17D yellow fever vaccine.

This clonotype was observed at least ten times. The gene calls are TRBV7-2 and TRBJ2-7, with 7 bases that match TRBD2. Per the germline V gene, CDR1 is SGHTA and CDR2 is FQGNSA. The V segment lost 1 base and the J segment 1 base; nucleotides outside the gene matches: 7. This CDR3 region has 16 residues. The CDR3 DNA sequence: TGTGCCAGCAGCTTAGTTGGCGGGAGTCCTTCCTACGAGCAGTACTTC. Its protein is CASSLVGGSPSYEQYF.

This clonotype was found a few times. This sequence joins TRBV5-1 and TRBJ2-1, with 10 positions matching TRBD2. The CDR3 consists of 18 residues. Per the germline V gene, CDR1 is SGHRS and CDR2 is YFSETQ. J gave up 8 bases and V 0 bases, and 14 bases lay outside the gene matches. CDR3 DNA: TGCGCCAGCAGCTTGGCCGGGCTAGCGGGAGATCGGTATCATGAGCAGTTCTTC. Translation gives CASSLAGLAGDRYHEQFF.

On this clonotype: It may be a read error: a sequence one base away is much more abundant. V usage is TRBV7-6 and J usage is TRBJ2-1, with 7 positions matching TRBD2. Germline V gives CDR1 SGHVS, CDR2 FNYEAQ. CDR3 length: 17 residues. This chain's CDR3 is CSSSATSELSSYNEQFF. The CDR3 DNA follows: TGTTCCAGCAGCGCAACTAGCGAACTAAGCTCCTACAATGAGCAGTTCTTC.

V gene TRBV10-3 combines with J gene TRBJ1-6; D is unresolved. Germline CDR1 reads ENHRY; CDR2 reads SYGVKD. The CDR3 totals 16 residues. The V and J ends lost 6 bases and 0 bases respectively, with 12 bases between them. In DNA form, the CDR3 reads TGTGCCATCAGCGAGGTCCCCAGCTCCTATAATTCACCCCTCCACTTT. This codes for CAISEVPSSYNSPLHF.

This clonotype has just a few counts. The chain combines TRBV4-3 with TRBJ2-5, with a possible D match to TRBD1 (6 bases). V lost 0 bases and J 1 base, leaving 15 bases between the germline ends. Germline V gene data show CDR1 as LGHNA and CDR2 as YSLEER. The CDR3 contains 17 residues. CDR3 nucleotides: TGCGCCAGCAGCCAAGACTGGACAGAATCCCCCCAAGAGACCCAGTACTTC. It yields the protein CASSQDWTESPQETQYF.

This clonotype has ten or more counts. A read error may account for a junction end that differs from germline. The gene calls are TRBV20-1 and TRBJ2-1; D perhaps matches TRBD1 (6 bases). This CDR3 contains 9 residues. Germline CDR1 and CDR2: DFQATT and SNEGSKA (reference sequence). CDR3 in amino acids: CSAWGPEVF. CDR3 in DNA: TGCAGTGCTTGGGGGCCGGAGGTCTTC.

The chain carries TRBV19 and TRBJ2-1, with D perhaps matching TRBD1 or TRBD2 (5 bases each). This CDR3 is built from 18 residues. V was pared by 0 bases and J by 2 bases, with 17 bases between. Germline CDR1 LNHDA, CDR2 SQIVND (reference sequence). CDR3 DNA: TGTGCCAGTAGTATAGATCGGGTGGGACGAAAAACCTACAATGAGCAGTTCTTC. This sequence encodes CASSIDRVGRKTYNEQFF.

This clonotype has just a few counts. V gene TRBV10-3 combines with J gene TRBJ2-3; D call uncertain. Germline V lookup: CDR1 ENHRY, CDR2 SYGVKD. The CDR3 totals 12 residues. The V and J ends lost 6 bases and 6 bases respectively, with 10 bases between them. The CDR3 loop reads CAISPGGDTQYF. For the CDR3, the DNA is TGTGCCATCAGCCCCGGTGGCGATACGCAGTATTTT.

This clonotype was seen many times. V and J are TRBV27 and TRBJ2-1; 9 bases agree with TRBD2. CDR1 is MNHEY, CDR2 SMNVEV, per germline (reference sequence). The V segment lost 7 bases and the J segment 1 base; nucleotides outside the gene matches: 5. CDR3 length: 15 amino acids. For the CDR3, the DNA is TGTGCCAGCAACCCAGCGGGAGGATCCTACAATGAGCAGTTCTTC. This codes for CASNPAGGSYNEQFF.

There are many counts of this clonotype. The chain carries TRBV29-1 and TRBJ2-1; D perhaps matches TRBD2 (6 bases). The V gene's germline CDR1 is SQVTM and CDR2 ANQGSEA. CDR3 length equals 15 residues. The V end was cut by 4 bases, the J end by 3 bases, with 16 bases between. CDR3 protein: CSVGLAEFRYNEQFF. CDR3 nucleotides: TGCAGCGTTGGTTTAGCGGAGTTCCGCTACAATGAGCAGTTCTTC.

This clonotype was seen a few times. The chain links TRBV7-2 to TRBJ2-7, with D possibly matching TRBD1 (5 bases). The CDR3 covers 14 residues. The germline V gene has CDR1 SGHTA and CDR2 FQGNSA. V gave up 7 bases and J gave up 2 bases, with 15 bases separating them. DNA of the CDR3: TGTGCCAGCACCCCCGGACACGCTACCTACGAGCAGTACTTC. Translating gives CASTPGHATYEQYF.

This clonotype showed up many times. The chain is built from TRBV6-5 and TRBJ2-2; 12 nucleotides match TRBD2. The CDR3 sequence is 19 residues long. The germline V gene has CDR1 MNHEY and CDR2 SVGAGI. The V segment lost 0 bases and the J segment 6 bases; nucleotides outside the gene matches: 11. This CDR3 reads CASSYSGLAGRMKSGELFF. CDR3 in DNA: TGTGCCAGCAGTTACTCTGGACTAGCGGGAAGGATGAAGTCCGGGGAGCTGTTTTTT.

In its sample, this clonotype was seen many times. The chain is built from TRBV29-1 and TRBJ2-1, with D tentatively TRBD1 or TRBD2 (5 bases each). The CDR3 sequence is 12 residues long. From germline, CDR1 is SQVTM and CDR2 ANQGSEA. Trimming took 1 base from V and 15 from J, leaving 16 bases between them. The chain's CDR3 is CSVEVLGPHPFF. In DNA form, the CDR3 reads TGCAGCGTTGAAGTGCTGGGACCTCATCCGTTCTTC.

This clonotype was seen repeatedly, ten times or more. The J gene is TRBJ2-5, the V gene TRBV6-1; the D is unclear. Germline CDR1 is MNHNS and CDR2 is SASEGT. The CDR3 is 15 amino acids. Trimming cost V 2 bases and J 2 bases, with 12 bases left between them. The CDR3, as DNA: TGTGCCAGCAGTGAACAGGTTAGCCAACAAGAGACCCAGTACTTC. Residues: CASSEQVSQQETQYF.

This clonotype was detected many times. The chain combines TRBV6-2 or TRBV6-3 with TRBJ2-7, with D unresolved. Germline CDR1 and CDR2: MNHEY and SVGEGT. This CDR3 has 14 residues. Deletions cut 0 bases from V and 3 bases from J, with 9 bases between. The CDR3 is CASSYSNLYYEQYF. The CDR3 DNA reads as TGTGCCAGCAGTTACTCTAACCTTTACTACGAGCAGTACTTC.

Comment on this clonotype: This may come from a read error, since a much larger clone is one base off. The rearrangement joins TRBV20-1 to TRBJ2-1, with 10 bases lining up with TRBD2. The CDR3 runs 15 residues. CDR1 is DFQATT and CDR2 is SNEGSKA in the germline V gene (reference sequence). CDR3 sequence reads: CSARNRSGRRDERFF. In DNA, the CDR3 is TGCAGTGCTAGAAATCGTAGCGGGAGGCGCGATGAGCGGTTCTTC.

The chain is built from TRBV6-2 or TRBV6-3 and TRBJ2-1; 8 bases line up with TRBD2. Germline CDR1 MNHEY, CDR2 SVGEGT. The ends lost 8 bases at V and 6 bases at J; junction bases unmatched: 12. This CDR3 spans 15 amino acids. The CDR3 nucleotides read TGTGCCAGCCTAGGGGAGCGGGAGACAGTCAATGAGCAGTTCTTC. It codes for CASLGERETVNEQFF.

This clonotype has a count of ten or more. This CDR3 reads CSVGDTGYEQYF. DNA for the CDR3: TGCAGCGTTGGGGACACAGGGTACGAGCAGTACTTC. The chain links TRBV29-1 to TRBJ2-7; a weak D match, TRBD1 (6 bases). The V end lost 4 bases, the J end lost 4 bases, and 11 bases lay between the germline ends. This CDR3 spans 12 amino acids. The germline V gene has CDR1 SQVTM and CDR2 ANQGSEA.